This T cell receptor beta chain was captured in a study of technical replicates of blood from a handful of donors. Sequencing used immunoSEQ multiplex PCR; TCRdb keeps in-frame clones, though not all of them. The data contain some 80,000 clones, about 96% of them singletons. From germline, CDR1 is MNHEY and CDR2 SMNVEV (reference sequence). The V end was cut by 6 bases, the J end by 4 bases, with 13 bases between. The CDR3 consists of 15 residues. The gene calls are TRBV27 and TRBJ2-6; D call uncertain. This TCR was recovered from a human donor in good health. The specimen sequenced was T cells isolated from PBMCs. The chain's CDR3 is CASSPHTSGANVLTF. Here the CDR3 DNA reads TGTGCCAGCAGCCCCCACACGTCAGGGGCCAACGTCCTGACTTTC.